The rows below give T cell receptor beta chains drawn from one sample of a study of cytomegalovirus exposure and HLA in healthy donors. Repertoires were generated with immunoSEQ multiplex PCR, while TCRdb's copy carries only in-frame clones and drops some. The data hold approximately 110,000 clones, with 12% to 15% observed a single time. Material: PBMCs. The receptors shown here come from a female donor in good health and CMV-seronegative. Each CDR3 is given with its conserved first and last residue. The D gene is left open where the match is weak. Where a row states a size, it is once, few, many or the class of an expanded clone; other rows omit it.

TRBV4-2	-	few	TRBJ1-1	TGTGCCAGCAGCTACGGACAGACCACTGAAGCTTTCTTT	CASSYGQTTEAFF
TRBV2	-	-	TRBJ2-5	TGTGCCAGCAGTGATCAAATCGGGACATCAGAGACCCAGTACTTC	CASSDQIGTSETQYF
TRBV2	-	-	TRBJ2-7	TGTGCCAGCAGTGTTTCGGGCTACGAGCAGTACTTC	CASSVSGYEQYF
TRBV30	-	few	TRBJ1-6	TGTGCCTGGAGTGTACAGTCGATTTCACCCCTCCACTTT	CAWSVQSISPLHF
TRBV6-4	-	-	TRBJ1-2	TGTGCCAGCAGTGACACCGACAGTGGCTACACCTTC	CASSDTDSGYTF
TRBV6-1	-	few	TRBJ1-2	TGTGCCAGCAGTGAATTCGGGGTCAGGGGAGGCTACACCTTC	CASSEFGVRGGYTF
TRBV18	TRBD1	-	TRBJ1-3	TGTGCCAGCTCACCACCTCTACAGGGGTTATCTGGAAACACCATATATTTT	CASSPPLQGLSGNTIYF
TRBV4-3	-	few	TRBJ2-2	TGCGCCAGCAGCCCCCGACTAGTAAACACCGGGGAGCTGTTTTTT	CASSPRLVNTGELFF
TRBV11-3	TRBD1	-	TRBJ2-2	TGTGCCAGCAGCAAGGGACAGGGGACCGGGGAGCTGTTTTTT	CASSKGQGTGELFF
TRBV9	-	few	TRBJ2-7	TGTGCCAGCAGCGTCGGCCCTTTGGGGGGCGAGCAGTACTTC	CASSVGPLGGEQYF
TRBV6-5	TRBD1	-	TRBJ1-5	TGTGCCAGCAGCCCGGGACAGGGGAAGCCCCAGCATTTT	CASSPGQGKPQHF
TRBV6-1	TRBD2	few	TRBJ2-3	TGTGCCAGCAGTGAATCTAGCGGGGGGTGGGATACGCAGTATTTT	CASSESSGGWDTQYF
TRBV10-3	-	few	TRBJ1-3	TGTGCCATCGGCGGGACCTATGGAAACACCATATATTTT	CAIGGTYGNTIYF
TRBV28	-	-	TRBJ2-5	TGTGCCAGCGGGACTTTCCCGACAGAGACCCAGTACTTC	CASGTFPTETQYF
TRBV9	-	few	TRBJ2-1	TGTGCCAGCAGCGCCGGACTTACCACCTACAATGAGCAGTTCTTC	CASSAGLTTYNEQFF
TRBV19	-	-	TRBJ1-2	TGTGCCAGTAGTTACGGGGAAGGCTACACCTTC	CASSYGEGYTF
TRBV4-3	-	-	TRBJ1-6	TGCGCCAGCAGCCAAGAAGGTTTCGGGACACCCCTCCACTTT	CASSQEGFGTPLHF
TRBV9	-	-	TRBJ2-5	TGTGCCAGCAGCGTAGTCTCCGACGGCGGGACCCAGTACTTC	CASSVVSDGGTQYF
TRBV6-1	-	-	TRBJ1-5	TGTGCCAGCACGGACAGTTGGGGTCAGCCCCAGCATTTT	CASTDSWGQPQHF
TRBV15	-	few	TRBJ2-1	TGTGCCACCAGCAGAGCCAACGGGGGGCTCTACAATGAGCAGTTCTTC	CATSRANGGLYNEQFF
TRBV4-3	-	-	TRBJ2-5	TGCGCCAGCAGCCAAGGGATCGGGACTCTCGGGACCCAGTACTTC	CASSQGIGTLGTQYF
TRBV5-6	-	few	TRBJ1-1	TGTGCCAGCAGCCAGACAGTCTACGCTGAAGCTTTCTTT	CASSQTVYAEAFF
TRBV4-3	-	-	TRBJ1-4	TGCGCCAGCAGCCAAGATTTCGGTTTTGAAAAACTGTTTTTT	CASSQDFGFEKLFF
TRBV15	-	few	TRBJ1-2	TGTGCCACCAGCAGAGTGGGGGCGGGTAACTATGGCTACACCTTC	CATSRVGAGNYGYTF
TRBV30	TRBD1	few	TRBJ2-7	TGTGCCTGGAGTGGGGGACAGGGTTTCCACGAGCAGTACTTC	CAWSGGQGFHEQYF
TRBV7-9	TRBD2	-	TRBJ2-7	TGTGCCAGCAGCTCGGGGGGGCGGCCAGGACGCTACGAGCAGTACTTC	CASSSGGRPGRYEQYF
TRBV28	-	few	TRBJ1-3	TGTGCCAGCATGGACAGCCGCTCTGGAAACACCATATATTTT	CASMDSRSGNTIYF
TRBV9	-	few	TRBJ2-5	TGTGCCAGCAGCGTAGAGGGGCTAAGAGAGACCCAGTACTTC	CASSVEGLRETQYF
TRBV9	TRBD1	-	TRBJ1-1	TGTGCCAGCAGCCCGCCGGGACAGTTCACTGAAGCTTTCTTT	CASSPPGQFTEAFF
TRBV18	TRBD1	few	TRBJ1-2	TGTGCCAGCTCACCGGGACAGGGCAACTATGGCTACACCTTC	CASSPGQGNYGYTF
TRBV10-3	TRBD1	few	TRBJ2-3	TGTGCCGTAACGACCCGGACAGGGATAGCAGATACGCAGTATTTT	CAVTTRTGIADTQYF
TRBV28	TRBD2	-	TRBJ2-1	TGTGCCAGCAGACTAGCGAGCTATTACAATGAGCAGTTCTTC	CASRLASYYNEQFF
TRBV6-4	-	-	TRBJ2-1	TGTGCCAGCAGCGACGATACTAGTTCATTGTACAATGAGCAGTTCTTC	CASSDDTSSLYNEQFF
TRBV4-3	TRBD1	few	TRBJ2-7	TGCGCCAGCAGCCAAGGGGTCCCGGGACAGGGTTACGAGCAGTACTTC	CASSQGVPGQGYEQYF
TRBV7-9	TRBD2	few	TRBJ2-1	TGTGCCAGCAGCTCTCTACTAGCGGGAGGTGGCAATGAGCAGTTCTTC	CASSSLLAGGGNEQFF